This TCR beta chain was documented in a study of T cell changes during pregnancy in multiple sclerosis. The germline V gene encodes CDR1 MGHRA and CDR2 YSYEKL. Deletions cut 0 bases from V and 8 bases from J, with 16 bases between. The CDR3 sequence is 16 residues long. Repertoires were generated with immunoSEQ multiplex PCR, while TCRdb's copy carries only in-frame clones and drops some. The data show some 85,000 clones, roughly 96% seen once. Here the sequenced sample was peripheral blood, taken in the second trimester of pregnancy. This TCR was recovered from a female donor with multiple sclerosis, enrolled in a pregnancy study. The chain recombines TRBV4-1 with TRBJ1-4; tentative D call: TRBD1 (5 bases). The DNA of the CDR3 is TGCGCCAGCAGCCAAGATCCGGCAGACCGGACAGAAAAACTGTTTTTT. Translated: CASSQDPADRTEKLFF.